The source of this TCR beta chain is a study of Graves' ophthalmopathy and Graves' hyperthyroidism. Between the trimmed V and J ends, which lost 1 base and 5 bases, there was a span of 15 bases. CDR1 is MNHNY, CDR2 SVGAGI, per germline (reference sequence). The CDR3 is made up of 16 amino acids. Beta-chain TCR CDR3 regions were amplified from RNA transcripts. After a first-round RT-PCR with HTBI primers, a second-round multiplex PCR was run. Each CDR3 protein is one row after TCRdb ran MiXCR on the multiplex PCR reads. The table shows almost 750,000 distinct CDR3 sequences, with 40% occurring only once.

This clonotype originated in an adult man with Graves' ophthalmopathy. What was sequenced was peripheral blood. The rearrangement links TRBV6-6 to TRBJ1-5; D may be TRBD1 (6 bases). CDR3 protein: CASSYLQQGRDQPQHF. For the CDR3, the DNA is TGTGCCAGCAGTTACTTGCAACAGGGACGGGATCAGCCCCAGCATTTT.